Included here is one T cell receptor beta chain sequence, with context. Antigen unknown. The data originate from a study of T cell responses to AZD1222 COVID-19 vaccine. Study-wide results and caveats: The span of vaccine-associated CD4 TCRs extended across spike, with dominance at 160-218 and 743-854. The donor group comprised mostly white British people and more females; the analysis possibly underestimated clonal diversity. Repertoire samples came only from after the peak T cell response.

The CDR3 covers 14 residues. The germline V gene encodes CDR1 SGHNT and CDR2 YYREEE (reference sequence). Trimming left V 3 bases short and J 0 bases short, with 7 bases between. Produced via immunoSEQ multiplex PCR; TCRdb's table is partial and in-frame only. Here the sample spans roughly 150,000 clones, 90% to 95% being singletons. The sequence came from an adult who received the AZD1222 COVID-19 vaccine. The sequencing here drew on peripheral blood, taken 28 days after the second AZD1222 dose. V is TRBV5-4 and J is TRBJ1-3, with D uncertain. CDR3 nucleotides: TGTGCCAGCAGCTCCCGTTCCTCTGGAAACACCATATATTTT. This gives the protein CASSSRSSGNTIYF.